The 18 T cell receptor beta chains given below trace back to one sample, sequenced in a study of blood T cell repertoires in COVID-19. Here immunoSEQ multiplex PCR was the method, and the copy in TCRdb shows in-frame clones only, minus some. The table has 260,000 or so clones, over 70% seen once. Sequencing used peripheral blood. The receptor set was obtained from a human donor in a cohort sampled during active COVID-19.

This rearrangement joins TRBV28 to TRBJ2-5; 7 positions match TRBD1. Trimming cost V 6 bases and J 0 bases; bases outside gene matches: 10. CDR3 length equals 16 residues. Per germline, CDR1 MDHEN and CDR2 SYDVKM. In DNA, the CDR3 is TGTGCCAGCAGCACCACCGGGACAGCATACCAAGAGACCCAGTACTTC. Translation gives CASSTTGTAYQETQYF.

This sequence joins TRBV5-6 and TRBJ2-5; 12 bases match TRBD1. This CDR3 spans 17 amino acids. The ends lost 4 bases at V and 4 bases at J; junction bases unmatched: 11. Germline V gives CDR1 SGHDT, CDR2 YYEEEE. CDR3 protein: CASSGDRGLSRRETQYF. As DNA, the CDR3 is TGTGCCAGCAGCGGGGACAGGGGGCTGTCCCGCCGAGAGACCCAGTACTTC.

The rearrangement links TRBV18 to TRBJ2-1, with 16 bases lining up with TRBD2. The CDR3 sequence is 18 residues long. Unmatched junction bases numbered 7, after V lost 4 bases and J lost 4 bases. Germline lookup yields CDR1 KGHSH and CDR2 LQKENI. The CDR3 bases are TGTGCCAGCTCACTCGGGACTAGCGGGGGGGCCTGGTACAATGAGCAGTTCTTC. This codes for CASSLGTSGGAWYNEQFF.

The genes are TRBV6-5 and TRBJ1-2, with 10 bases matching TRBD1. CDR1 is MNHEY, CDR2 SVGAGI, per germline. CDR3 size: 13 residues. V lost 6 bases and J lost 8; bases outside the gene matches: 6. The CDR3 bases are TGTGCCAGCAGGGGGACAGGGGCTCGCGGCTACACCTTC. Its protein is CASRGTGARGYTF.

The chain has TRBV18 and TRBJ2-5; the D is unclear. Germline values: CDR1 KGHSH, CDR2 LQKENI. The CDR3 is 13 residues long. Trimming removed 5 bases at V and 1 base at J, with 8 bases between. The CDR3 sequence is CASSAGRQETQYF. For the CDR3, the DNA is TGTGCCAGCTCAGCAGGCCGCCAAGAGACCCAGTACTTC. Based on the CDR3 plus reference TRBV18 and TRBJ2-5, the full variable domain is NAGVMQNPRHLVRRRGQEARLRCSPMKGHSHVYWYRQLPEEGLKFMVYLQKENIIDESGMPKERFSAEFPKEGPSILRIQQVVRGDSAAYFCASSAGRQETQYFGPGTRLLVL.

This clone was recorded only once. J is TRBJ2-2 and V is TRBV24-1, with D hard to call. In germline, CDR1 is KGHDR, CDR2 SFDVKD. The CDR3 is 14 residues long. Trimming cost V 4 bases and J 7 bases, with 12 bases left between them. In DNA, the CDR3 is TGTGCCACCAGTGAGGAGCGAGTGGGCGGGGAGCTGTTTTTT. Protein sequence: CATSEERVGGELFF.

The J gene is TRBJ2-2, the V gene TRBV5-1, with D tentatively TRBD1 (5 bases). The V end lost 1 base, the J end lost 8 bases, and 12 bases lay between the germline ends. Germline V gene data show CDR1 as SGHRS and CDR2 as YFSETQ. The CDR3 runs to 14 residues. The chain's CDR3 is CASSLNPGRGELFF. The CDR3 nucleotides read TGCGCCAGCAGCTTGAACCCAGGGCGGGGGGAGCTGTTTTTT.

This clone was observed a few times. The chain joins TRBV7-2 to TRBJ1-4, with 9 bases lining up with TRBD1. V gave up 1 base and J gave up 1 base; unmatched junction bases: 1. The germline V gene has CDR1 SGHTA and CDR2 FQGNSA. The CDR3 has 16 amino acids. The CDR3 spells CASSLGGQGTNEKLFF. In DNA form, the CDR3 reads TGTGCCAGCAGCTTAGGGGGACAGGGAACTAATGAAAAACTGTTTTTT.

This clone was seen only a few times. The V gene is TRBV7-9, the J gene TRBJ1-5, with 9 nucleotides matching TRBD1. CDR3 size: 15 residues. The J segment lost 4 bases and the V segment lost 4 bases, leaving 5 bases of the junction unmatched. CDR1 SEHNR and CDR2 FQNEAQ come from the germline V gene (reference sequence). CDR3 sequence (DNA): TGTGCCAGCAGCTCCACCGGGACAGGGAATCAGCCCCAGCATTTT. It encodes CASSSTGTGNQPQHF.

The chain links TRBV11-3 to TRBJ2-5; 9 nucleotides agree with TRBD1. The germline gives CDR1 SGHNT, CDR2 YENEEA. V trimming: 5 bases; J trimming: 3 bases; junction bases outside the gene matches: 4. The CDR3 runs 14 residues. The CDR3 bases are TGTGCCAGCAGCCCCGGGACAGGGAAAGAGACCCAGTACTTC. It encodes CASSPGTGKETQYF.

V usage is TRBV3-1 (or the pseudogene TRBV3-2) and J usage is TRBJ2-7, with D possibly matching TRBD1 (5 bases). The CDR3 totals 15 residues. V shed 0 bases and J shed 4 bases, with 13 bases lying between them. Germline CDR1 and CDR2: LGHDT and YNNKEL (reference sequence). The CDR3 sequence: CASSQDFVRAYEQYF. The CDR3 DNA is TGTGCCAGCAGCCAAGATTTTGTCAGGGCGTACGAGCAGTACTTC.

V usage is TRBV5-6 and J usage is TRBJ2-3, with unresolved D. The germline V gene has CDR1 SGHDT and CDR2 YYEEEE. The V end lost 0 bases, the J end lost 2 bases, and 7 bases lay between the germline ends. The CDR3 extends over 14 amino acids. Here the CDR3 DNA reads TGTGCCAGCAGCTTGGAACAGCTCACAGATACGCAGTATTTT. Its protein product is CASSLEQLTDTQYF. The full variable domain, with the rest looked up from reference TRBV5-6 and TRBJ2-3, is DAGVTQSPTHLIKTRGQQVTLRCSPKSGHDTVSWYQQALGQGPQFIFQYYEEEERQRGNFPDRFSGHQFPNYSSELNVNALLLGDSALYLCASSLEQLTDTQYFGPGTRLTVL.

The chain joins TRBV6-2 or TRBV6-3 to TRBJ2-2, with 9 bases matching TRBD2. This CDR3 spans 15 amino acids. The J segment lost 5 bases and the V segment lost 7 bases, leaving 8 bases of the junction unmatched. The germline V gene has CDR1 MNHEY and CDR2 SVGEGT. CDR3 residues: CASTPSGIGTGELFF. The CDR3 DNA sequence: TGTGCCAGCACCCCTAGCGGGATAGGTACCGGGGAGCTGTTTTTT.

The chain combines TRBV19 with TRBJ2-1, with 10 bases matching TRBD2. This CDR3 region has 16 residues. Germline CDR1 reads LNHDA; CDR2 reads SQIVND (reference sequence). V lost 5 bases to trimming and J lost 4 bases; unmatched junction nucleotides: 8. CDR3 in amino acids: CASSPQREGPYNEQFF. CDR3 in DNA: TGTGCCAGTAGTCCCCAGCGGGAGGGCCCGTACAATGAGCAGTTCTTC.

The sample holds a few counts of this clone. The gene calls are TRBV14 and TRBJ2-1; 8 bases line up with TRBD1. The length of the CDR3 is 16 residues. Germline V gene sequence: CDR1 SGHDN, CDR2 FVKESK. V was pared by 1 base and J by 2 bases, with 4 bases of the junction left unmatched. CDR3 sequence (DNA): TGTGCCAGCAGCCAAGGATCAGGGGGCGCCTACAATGAGCAGTTCTTC. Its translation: CASSQGSGGAYNEQFF.

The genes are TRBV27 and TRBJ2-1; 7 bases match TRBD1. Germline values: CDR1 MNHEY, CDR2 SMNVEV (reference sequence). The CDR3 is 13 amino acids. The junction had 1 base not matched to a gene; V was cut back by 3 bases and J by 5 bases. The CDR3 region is CASSLDRNNEQFF. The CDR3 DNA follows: TGTGCCAGCAGTTTGGACAGGAACAATGAGCAGTTCTTC.

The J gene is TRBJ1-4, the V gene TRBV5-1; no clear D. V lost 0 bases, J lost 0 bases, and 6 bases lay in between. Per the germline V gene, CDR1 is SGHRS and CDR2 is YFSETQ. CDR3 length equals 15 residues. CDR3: CASSLGLATNEKLFF. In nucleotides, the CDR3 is TGCGCCAGCAGCTTGGGACTCGCAACTAATGAAAAACTGTTTTTT.

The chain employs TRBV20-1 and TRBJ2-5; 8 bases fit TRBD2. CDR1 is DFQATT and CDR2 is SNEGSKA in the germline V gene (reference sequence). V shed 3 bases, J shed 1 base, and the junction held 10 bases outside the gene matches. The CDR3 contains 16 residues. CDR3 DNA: TGCAGTGCTAGTTCCCAGCGGGAGAGTGCCCAAGAGACCCAGTACTTC. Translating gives CSASSQRESAQETQYF.